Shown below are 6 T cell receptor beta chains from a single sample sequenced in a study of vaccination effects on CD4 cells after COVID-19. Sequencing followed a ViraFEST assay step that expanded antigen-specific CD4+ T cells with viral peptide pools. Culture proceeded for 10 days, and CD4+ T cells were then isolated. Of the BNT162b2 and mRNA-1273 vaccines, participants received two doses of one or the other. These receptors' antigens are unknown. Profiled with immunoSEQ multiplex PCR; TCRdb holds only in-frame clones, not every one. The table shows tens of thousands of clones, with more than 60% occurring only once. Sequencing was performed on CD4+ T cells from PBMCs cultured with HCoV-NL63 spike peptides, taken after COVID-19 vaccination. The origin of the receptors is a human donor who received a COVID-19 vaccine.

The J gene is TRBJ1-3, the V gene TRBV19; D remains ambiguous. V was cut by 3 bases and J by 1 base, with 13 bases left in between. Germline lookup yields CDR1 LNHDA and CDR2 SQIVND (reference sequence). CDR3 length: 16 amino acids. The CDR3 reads CASSISGSDSGNTIYF. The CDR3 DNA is TGTGCCAGTAGTATTAGCGGGTCAGATTCTGGAAACACCATATATTTT. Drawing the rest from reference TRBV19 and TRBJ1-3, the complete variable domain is DGGITQSPKYLFRKEGQNVTLSCEQNLNHDAMYWYRQDPGQGLRLIYYSQIVNDFQKGDIAEGYSVSREKKESFPLTVTSAQKNPTAFYLCASSISGSDSGNTIYFGEGSWLTVV.

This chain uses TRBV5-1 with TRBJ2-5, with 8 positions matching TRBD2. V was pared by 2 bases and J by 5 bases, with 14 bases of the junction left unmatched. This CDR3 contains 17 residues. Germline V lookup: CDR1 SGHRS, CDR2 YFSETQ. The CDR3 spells CASSLETNGLAGETQYF. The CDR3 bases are TGCGCCAGCAGCTTAGAAACAAATGGACTAGCTGGCGAGACCCAGTACTTC.

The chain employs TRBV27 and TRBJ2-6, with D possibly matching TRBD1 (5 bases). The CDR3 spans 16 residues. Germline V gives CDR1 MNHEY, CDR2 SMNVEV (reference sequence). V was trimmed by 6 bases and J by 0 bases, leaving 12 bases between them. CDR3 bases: TGTGCCAGCAGCCCTAAGGGGATCTCTGGGGCCAACGTCCTGACTTTC. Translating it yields CASSPKGISGANVLTF.

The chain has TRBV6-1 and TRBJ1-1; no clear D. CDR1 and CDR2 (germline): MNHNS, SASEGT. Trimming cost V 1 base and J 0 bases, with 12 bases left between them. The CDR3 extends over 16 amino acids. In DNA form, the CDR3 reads TGTGCCAGCAGTGAAGATGGCAGATTCATGAACACTGAAGCTTTCTTT. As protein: CASSEDGRFMNTEAFF.

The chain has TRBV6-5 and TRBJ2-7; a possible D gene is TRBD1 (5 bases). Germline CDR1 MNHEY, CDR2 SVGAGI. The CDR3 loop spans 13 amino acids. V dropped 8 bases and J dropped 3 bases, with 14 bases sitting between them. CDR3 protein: CASSPGPVYEQYF. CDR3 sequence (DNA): TGTGCCAGCTCACCAGGGCCGGTCTACGAGCAGTACTTC.

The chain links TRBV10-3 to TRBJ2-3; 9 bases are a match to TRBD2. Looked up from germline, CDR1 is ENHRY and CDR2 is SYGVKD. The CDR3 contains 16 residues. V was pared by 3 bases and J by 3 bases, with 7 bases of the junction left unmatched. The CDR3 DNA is TGTGCCATCAGTGATAAGACTAGCGGAAGGACAGATACGCAGTATTTT. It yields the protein CAISDKTSGRTDTQYF.